The clone carrying this T cell receptor (beta chain) was seen a few times. Its specificity is not known. On the basis of clinical symptoms, serum thyroxine and TRAb, thyroid ultrasound and orbital computed tomography, diagnoses were made. The data originate from a study of T cells in Graves' hyperthyroidism and ophthalmopathy. Study at large: Once the initial diagnosis was made, peripheral blood was obtained before any treatment. Study-wide points: Blood shared most expanded thyroid clonotypes above 0.001.

The CDR3 contains 13 residues. The germline V gene encodes CDR1 SGHRS and CDR2 YFSETQ. V shed 2 bases and J shed 7 bases, with 12 bases lying between them. Amplification of TCR beta CDR3 regions used RNA as the template. When the TCR CDR3 underwent first-round RT-PCR, the HTBI primer set was used. In TCRdb, the multiplex PCR reads were re-called with MiXCR into one record per CDR3 protein. The table has around 300,000 distinct CDR3 sequences, roughly 22% seen once. V is TRBV5-1 and J is TRBJ1-2; TRBD1 might be the D (6 bases). Sequencing was done on a sample of blood. The origin of this receptor is a man aged 30 to 45 with Graves' ophthalmopathy. In DNA form, the CDR3 reads TGCGCCAGCAGCTTACAGGGTGTAGCTGGCTACACCTTC. Its translation: CASSLQGVAGYTF.